A selection of T cell receptor beta chains follows, all from one sample in a study of blood T cell repertoires in COVID-19. Measured with immunoSEQ multiplex PCR; TCRdb has only the in-frame clones, and not every one. This sample has about 210,000 clones, with 88% found just once. The source material was peripheral blood. The receptor set was obtained from a man between 40 and 49 years old with acute or convalescent COVID-19. Both conserved end residues are trimmed from each CDR3.

J,length,V,CDR3
TRBJ2-2,13,TRBV19,ASNLGVINTGELF
TRBJ1-3,17,TRBV19,ASQSSPSEAQGTGNTIY
TRBJ2-7,13,TRBV7-2,ASSLRLSPLYEQY
TRBJ1-2,13,TRBV14,ASSQGPGALYGYT
TRBJ1-4,14,TRBV5-4,ASSSDTTFTHEKLF
TRBJ1-2,12,TRBV29-1,SVDSRGANYGYT
TRBJ1-6,11,TRBV19,AGETDYNSPLH
TRBJ2-5,10,TRBV12-3/TRBV12-4,ASSGAEQTQY
TRBJ2-4,14,TRBV5-1,ASSARTAVAKNIQY
TRBJ2-1,12,TRBV18,ASSPPTGANEQF
TRBJ2-7,12,TRBV6-5,ASSYAEGVYEQY
TRBJ2-5,12,TRBV7-9,ASSLGQRTETQY
TRBJ1-4,13,TRBV3-1/TRBV3-2,ASSQLGQGREKLF
TRBJ2-2,13,TRBV5-1,ASSFSTSGTGELF
TRBJ2-7,12,TRBV9,ASSVGQGPYEQY
TRBJ1-2,11,TRBV7-2,ASSAGGPLGYT
TRBJ2-5,14,TRBV15,ATSRGPARGQETQY
TRBJ1-6,13,TRBV5-6,ASSLEGGYNSPLH
TRBJ2-3,12,TRBV6-2/TRBV6-3,ASSWTGGADTQY
TRBJ1-2,16,TRBV3-1/TRBV3-2,ASSQLGQGLLGDYGYT
TRBJ2-2,14,TRBV9,ASTSLGTGNTGELF
TRBJ1-2,16,TRBV5-1,ASSLEPQQRPSFYGYT
TRBJ2-1,13,TRBV28,ASSLLAGGPVEQF
TRBJ2-7,12,TRBV6-5,ASRPSGSSYEQY
TRBJ1-6,14,TRBV28,ASTPGSGSYNSPLH
TRBJ2-7,9,TRBV3-1/TRBV3-2,ASSQAGEQY
TRBJ2-1,13,TRBV5-1,ASSFGTSGYNEQF
TRBJ1-4,12,TRBV3-1/TRBV3-2,ASSQDGRGEKLF
TRBJ1-2,12,TRBV6-5,ASQGQGEGYGYT
TRBJ1-1,13,TRBV5-8,ASSIRDRVSTEAF
TRBJ2-3,12,TRBV5-4,ASMERGGTDTQY
TRBJ1-5,15,TRBV28,ASSSIGTGVSNQPQH
TRBJ2-1,12,TRBV29-1,SVVRPADYNEQF
TRBJ1-5,12,TRBV28,ASSRAHGDQPQH
TRBJ2-1,12,TRBV7-2,ASRRTSGYNEQF
TRBJ2-7,13,TRBV7-6,ASSQGPGQAYEQY
TRBJ1-1,13,TRBV7-2,ASSRHHQGGTEAF
TRBJ1-1,14,TRBV7-7,ASSLPRGPDGTEAF
TRBJ2-5,12,TRBV23-1,ARRDRETQETQY